This T cell receptor beta chain was documented in a study of cytomegalovirus exposure and HLA in healthy donors. This CDR3 comprises 16 residues. The V gene's germline CDR1 is MNHEY and CDR2 SVGAGI. Trimming at V came to 2 bases and at J to 4 bases, leaving 8 bases not matched to a gene. Study-level findings and limits: A later analysis showed that HLA-associated TCR beta chains had undergone more clonal expansion than equally common others. Previously analyzed data showed that most TCR beta V segments were productive at a frequency of about 90% or about 30%. Researchers catalogued around 150 TCR beta chains as cytomegalovirus-associated.

The PCR made use of 60 Vbeta and 13 Jbeta primers. Repertoires were generated with immunoSEQ multiplex PCR, while TCRdb's copy carries only in-frame clones and drops some. The data show 50,000 to 75,000 clones, with 65% to 75% seen just once and roughly 6.4% held by the top ten. A word on this clone: The antigen is not known.

The sequence derives from a man aged 25 to 45 in good health and CMV-seropositive. Material for sequencing was PBMCs. This sequence joins TRBV6-5 and TRBJ2-3; 8 nucleotides match TRBD2. CDR3 DNA: TGTGCCAGCAGTTACCTCCGGGGGGGCGGCCCAGATACGCAGTATTTT. This translates into CASSYLRGGGPDTQYF.